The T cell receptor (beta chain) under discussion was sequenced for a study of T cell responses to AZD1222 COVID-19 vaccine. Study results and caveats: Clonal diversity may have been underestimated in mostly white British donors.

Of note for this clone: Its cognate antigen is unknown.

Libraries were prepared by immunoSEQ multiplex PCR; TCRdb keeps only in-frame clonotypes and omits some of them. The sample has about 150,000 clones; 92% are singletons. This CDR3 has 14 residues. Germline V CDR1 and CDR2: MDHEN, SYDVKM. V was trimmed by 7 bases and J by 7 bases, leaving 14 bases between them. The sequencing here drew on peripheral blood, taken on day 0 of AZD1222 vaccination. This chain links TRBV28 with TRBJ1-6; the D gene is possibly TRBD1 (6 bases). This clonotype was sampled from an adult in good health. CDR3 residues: CASTRGANNSPLHF. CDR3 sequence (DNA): TGTGCCAGCACCCGGGGGGCCAACAATTCACCCCTCCACTTT. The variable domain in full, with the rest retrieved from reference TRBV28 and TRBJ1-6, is DVKVTQSSRYLVKRTGEKVFLECVQDMDHENMFWYRQDPGLGLRLIYFSYDVKMKEKGDIPEGYSVSREKKERFSLILESASTNQTSMYLCASTRGANNSPLHFGNGTRLTVT.